This T cell receptor beta chain was obtained from a study of T cells in Graves' hyperthyroidism and ophthalmopathy. RNA transcripts were the template for amplifying TCR beta CDR3 regions. HTBI primers were used for first-round RT-PCR of the TCR CDR3. TCRdb passed the multiplex PCR reads through MiXCR, listing each CDR3 protein once. This sample has more than 650,000 distinct CDR3 sequences, with about 14% found just once. With 10 bases removed from V and 4 bases from J, the gap between germline ends came to 12 bases. The CDR3 covers 12 residues. Looked up from germline, CDR1 is KGHSH and CDR2 is LQKENI. This clonotype was counted at least ten times. Its antigen remains unidentified. The study left out patients who had uncontrolled infection, other autoimmune disease, pregnancy or lactation. Whole-study findings and limits: A median about 7 months before onset, the model predicted ophthalmopathy.

The source material was blood. This sequence joins TRBV18 and TRBJ2-3; D unclear. This clonotype originated in a woman aged 18 to 35 with Graves' hyperthyroidism. The CDR3 sequence is CATSGRSDTQYF. The CDR3 nucleotides read TGTGCCACCTCCGGGCGGTCAGATACGCAGTATTTT. The entire variable domain, with the rest obtained from reference TRBV18 and TRBJ2-3, is as follows: NAGVMQNPRHLVRRRGQEARLRCSPMKGHSHVYWYRQLPEEGLKFMVYLQKENIIDESGMPKERFSAEFPKEGPSILRIQQVVRGDSAAYFCATSGRSDTQYFGPGTRLTVL.